This TCR beta chain emerged from a study of T cell responses to AZD1222 COVID-19 vaccine. Here immunoSEQ multiplex PCR was the method, and the copy in TCRdb shows in-frame clones only, minus some. The table shows roughly 200,000 clones, with roughly 90% occurring only once. The sample in question was peripheral blood, obtained 28 days after the second AZD1222 dose. The origin of this receptor is an adult who received the AZD1222 COVID-19 vaccine.

The CDR3, as DNA: TGTGCCAGTAGTATAGTTGGCGGGATCACCTACAATGAGCAGTTCTTC. Translated, it gives CASSIVGGITYNEQFF. The chain employs TRBV19 and TRBJ2-1, with D possibly matching TRBD2 (6 bases). This CDR3 is built from 16 residues. V dropped 1 base and J dropped 2 bases, with 12 bases sitting between them. Germline CDR1 reads LNHDA; CDR2 reads SQIVND (reference sequence).